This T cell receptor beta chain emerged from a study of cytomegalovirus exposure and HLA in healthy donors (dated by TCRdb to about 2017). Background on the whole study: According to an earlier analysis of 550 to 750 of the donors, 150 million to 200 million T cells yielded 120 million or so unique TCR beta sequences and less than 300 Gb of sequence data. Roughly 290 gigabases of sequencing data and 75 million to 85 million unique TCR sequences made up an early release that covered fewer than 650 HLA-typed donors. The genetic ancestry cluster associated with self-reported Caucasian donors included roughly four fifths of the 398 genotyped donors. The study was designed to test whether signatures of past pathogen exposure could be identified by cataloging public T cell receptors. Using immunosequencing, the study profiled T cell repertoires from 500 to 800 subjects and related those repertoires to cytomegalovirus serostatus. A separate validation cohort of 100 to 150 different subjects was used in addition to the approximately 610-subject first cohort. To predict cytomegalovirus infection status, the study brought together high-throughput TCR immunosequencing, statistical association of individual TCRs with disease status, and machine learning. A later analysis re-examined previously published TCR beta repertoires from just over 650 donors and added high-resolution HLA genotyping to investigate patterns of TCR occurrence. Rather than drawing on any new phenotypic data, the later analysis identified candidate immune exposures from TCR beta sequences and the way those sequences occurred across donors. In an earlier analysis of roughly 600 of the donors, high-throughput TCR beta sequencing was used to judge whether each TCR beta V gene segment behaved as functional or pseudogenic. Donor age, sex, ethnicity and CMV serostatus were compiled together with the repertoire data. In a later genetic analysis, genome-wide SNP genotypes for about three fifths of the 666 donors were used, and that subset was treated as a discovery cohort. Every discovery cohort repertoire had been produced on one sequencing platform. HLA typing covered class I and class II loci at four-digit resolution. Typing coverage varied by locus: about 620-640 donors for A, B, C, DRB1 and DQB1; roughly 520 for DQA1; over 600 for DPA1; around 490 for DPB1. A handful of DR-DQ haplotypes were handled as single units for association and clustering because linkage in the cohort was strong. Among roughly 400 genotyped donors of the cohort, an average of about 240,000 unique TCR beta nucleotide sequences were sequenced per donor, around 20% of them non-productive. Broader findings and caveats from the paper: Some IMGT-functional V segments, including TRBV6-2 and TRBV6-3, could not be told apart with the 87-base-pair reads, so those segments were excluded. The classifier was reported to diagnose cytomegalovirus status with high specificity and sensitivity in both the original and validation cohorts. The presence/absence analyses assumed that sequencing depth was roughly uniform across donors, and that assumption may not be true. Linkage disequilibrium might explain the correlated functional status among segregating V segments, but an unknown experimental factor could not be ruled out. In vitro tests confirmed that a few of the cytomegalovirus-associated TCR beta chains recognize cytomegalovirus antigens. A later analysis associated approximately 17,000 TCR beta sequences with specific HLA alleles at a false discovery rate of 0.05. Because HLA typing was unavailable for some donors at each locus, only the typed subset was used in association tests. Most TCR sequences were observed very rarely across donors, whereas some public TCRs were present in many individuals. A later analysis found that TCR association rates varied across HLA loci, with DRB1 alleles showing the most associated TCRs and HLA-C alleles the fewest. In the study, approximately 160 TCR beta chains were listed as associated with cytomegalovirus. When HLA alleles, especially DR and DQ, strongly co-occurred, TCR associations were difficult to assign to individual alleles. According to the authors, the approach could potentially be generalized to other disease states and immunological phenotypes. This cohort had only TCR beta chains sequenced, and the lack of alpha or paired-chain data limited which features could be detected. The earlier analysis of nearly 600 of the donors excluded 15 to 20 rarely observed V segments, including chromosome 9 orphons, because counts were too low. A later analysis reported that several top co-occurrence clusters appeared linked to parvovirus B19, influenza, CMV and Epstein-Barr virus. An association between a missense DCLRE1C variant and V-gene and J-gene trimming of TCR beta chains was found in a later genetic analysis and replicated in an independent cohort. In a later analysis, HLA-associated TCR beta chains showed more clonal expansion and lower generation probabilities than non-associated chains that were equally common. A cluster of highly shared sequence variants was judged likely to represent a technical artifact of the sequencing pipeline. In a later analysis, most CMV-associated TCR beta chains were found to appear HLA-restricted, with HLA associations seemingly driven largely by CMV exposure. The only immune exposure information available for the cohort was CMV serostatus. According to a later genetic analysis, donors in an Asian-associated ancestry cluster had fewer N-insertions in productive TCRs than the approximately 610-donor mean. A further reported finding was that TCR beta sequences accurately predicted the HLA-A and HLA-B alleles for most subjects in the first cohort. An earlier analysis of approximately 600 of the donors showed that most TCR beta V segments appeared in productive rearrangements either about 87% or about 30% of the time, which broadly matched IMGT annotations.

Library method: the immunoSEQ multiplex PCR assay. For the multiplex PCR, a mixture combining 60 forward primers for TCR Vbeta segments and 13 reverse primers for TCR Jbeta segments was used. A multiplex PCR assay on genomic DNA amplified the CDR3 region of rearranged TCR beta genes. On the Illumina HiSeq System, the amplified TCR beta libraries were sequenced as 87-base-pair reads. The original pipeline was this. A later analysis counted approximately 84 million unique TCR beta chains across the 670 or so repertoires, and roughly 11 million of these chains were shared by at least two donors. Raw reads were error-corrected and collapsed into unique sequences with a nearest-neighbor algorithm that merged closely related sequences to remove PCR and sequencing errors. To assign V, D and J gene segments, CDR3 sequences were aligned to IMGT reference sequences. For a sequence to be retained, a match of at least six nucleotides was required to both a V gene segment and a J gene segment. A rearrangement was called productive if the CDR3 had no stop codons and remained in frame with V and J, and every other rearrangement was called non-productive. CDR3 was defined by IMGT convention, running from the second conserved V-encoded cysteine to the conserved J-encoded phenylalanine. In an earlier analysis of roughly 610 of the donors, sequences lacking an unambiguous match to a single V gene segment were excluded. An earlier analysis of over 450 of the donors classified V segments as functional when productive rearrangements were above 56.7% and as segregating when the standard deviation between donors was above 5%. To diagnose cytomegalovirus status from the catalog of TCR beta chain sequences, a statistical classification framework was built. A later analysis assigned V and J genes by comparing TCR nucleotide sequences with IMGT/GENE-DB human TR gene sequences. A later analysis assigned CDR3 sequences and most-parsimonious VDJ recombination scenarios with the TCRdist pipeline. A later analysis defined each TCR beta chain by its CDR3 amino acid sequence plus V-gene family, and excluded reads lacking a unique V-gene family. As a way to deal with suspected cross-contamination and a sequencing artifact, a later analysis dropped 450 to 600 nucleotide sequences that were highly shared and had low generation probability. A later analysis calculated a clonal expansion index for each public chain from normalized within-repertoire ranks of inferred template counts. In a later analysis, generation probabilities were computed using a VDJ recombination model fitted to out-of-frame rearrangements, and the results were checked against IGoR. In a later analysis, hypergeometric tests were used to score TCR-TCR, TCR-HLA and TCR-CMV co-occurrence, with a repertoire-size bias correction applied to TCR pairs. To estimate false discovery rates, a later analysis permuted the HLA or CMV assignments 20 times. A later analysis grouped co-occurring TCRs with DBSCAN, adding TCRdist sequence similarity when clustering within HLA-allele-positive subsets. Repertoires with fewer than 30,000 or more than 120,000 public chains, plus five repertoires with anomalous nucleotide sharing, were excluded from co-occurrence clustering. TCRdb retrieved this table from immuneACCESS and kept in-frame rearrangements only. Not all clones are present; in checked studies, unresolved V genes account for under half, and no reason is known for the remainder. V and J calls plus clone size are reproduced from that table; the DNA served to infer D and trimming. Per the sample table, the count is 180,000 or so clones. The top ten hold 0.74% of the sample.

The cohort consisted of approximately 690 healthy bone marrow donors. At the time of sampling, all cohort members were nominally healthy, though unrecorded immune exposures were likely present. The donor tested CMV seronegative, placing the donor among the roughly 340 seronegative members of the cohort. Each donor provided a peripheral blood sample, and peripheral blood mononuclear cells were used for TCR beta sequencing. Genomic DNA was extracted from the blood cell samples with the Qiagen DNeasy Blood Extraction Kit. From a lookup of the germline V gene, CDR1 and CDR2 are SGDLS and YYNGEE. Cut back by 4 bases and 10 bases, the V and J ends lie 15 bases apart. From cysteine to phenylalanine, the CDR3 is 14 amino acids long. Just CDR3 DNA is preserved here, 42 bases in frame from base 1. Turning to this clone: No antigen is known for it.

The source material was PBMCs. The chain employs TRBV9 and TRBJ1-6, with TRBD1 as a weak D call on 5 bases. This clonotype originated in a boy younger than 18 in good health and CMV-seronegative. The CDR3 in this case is CASSPRQGGSPLHF. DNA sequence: TGTGCCAGCAGCCCCCGTCAGGGTGGATCACCCCTCCACTTT.